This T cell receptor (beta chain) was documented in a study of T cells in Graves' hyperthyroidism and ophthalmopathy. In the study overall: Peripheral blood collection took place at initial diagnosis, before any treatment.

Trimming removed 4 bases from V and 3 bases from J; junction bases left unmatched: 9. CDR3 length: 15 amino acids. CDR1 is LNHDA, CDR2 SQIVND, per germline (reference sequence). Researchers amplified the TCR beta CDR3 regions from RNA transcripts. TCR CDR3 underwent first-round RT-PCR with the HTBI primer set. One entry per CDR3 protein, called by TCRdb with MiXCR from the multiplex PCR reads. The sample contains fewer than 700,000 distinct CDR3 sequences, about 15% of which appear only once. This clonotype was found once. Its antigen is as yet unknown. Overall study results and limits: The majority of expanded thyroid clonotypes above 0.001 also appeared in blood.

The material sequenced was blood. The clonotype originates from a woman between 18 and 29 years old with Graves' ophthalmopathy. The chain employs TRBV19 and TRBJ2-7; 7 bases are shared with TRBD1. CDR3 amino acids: CASSSDRERNYEQYF. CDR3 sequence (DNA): TGTGCCAGTAGTAGCGACAGGGAAAGGAACTACGAGCAGTACTTC.